The 32 T cell receptor beta chains in this list originate from one sample, sequenced in a study of cytomegalovirus exposure and HLA in healthy donors. PCR used 60 Vbeta primers and 13 Jbeta primers. The protocol was immunoSEQ multiplex PCR, while the TCRdb copy is restricted to in-frame clones and leaves out a portion. Of about 89,000 clones in the sample, around three quarters are singletons; the top ten hold 1.4%. The sequencing input was PBMCs. These receptors were taken from a male donor in good health and CMV-seronegative.

In its sample, this clone was seen a few times. The V call is TRBV11-2, the J call TRBJ2-7; the match to TRBD1 covers 10 bases. The CDR3 contains 15 residues. The V segment lost 8 bases and the J segment 0 bases; nucleotides outside the gene matches: 7. The germline V gene encodes CDR1 SGHAT and CDR2 FQNNGV. The CDR3 here is CASRPGQGLSYEQYF. CDR3 coding DNA: TGTGCCAGCCGCCCGGGACAGGGGCTCTCCTACGAGCAGTACTTC. Full variable domain (rest looked up from reference TRBV11-2 and TRBJ2-7): EAGVAQSPRYKIIEKRQSVAFWCNPISGHATLYWYQQILGQGPKLLIQFQNNGVVDDSQLPKDRFSAERLKGVDSTLKIQPAKLEDSAVYLCASRPGQGLSYEQYFGPGTRLTVT.

The chain's CDR3 is CASSIFGSSYNEQFF. In DNA form, the CDR3 reads TGTGCCAGCAGTATTTTCGGGAGCTCCTACAATGAGCAGTTCTTC. This sequence joins TRBV2 and TRBJ2-1, with a possible D match to TRBD2 (6 bases). This CDR3 is 15 amino acids long. Germline lookup yields CDR1 SNHLY and CDR2 FYNNEI. Between the trimmed V and J ends, which lost 5 bases and 0 bases, there was a span of 11 bases.

This chain connects TRBV28 to TRBJ2-4, with 7 bases lining up with TRBD1. Germline V CDR1 and CDR2: MDHEN, SYDVKM. Trimming took 6 bases from V and 12 from J; bases not matched to a gene: 11. The CDR3 has 13 residues. CDR3 sequence (DNA): TGTGCCAGCAGCCCGACAGGGTACAGCAGTCAGTACTTC. As protein: CASSPTGYSSQYF.

Worth noting for this clone: In the same sample, other DNA sequences code for this CDR3. This chain connects TRBV9 to TRBJ2-5; no reliable D call. CDR1 is SGDLS, CDR2 YYNGEE, per germline. V shed 0 bases and J shed 3 bases, with 9 bases lying between them. The CDR3 loop spans 14 amino acids. The CDR3 DNA follows: TGTGCCAGCAGCGTAGGAACGGTGAAAGAGACCCAGTACTTC. It codes for CASSVGTVKETQYF.

The V gene is TRBV6-6, the J gene TRBJ2-1, with TRBD1 matching over 10 bases. The CDR3 sequence is 14 residues long. The V gene's germline CDR1 is MNHNY and CDR2 SVGAGI (reference sequence). The V segment lost 6 bases and the J segment 8 bases; nucleotides outside the gene matches: 7. The CDR3 loop reads CASRRQGARDEQFF. CDR3 nucleotides: TGTGCCAGCAGACGACAGGGGGCTCGGGATGAGCAGTTCTTC.

This clone was counted once. The V gene is TRBV7-3, the J gene TRBJ1-2, with 8 bases aligning to TRBD1. With V trimmed by 5 bases and J by 6 bases, 8 bases remained unmatched. Germline lookup yields CDR1 SGHTA and CDR2 FQGTGA. The CDR3 runs to 14 residues. Written as DNA, the CDR3 is TGTGCCAGCAGCCTCGGACAGGGCGGGGATGGCTACACCTTC. Protein product: CASSLGQGGDGYTF. Based on the CDR3 plus reference TRBV7-3 and TRBJ1-2, the full variable domain is GAGVSQTPSNKVTEKGKYVELRCDPISGHTALYWYRQSLGQGPEFLIYFQGTGAADDSGLPNDRFFAVRPEGSVSTLKIQRTERGDSAVYLCASSLGQGGDGYTFGSGTRLTVV.

The chain has TRBV11-2 and TRBJ2-3; the match to TRBD1 covers 10 bases. V lost 5 bases and J lost 2; bases outside the gene matches: 4. Germline CDR1 is SGHAT and CDR2 is FQNNGV. This CDR3 comprises 15 residues. In DNA, the CDR3 is TGTGCCAGCAGCCAGGGACAGGGGAACACAGATACGCAGTATTTT. Encoded protein: CASSQGQGNTDTQYF.

V is TRBV28 and J is TRBJ1-4; D call uncertain. This CDR3 has 14 residues. The ends were cut back, 3 bases at V and 6 bases at J, with 11 bases in the middle. Per germline, CDR1 MDHEN and CDR2 SYDVKM. CDR3 in amino acids: CASSFLNTHEKLFF. CDR3 nucleotides: TGTGCCAGCAGTTTTCTAAATACCCATGAAAAACTGTTTTTT.

The chain links TRBV4-3 to TRBJ2-1, with 7 bases lining up with TRBD1. V dropped 0 bases and J dropped 5; count of bases not matched to a gene: 4. Germline assignment: CDR1 LGHNA and CDR2 YSLEER. CDR3 length: 15 residues. The CDR3 here is CASSQEMGQHNEQFF. CDR3 DNA: TGCGCCAGCAGCCAAGAAATGGGACAGCACAATGAGCAGTTCTTC.

The chain links TRBV5-3 to TRBJ1-5, with unresolved D. TRBV5-3 is known as an ORF, though its function is uncertain. V was clipped by 4 bases and J by 5 bases, with 19 bases between them. CDR3 size: 16 residues. The chain's CDR3 is CARSRREGHRHQPQHF. The CDR3, as DNA: TGTGCCAGAAGCCGCCGAGAGGGCCATCGTCATCAGCCCCAGCATTTT.

The V and J genes are TRBV19 and TRBJ1-2; TRBD1 agrees at 8 bases. CDR3 length: 15 residues. V trimming: 3 bases; J trimming: 3 bases; junction bases outside the gene matches: 6. Germline CDR1 reads LNHDA; CDR2 reads SQIVND (reference sequence). The CDR3, as DNA: TGTGCCAGTAGTATTTCGGGACAGGTCGACTATGGCTACACCTTC. It is translated as CASSISGQVDYGYTF.

The chain combines TRBV21-1 with TRBJ2-7; the table's D call of TRBD1 was not tested on the DNA. TRBV21-1 is described as a pseudogene. This CDR3 is 13 amino acids long. In DNA, the CDR3 is TGTGCCAGCAGCAAGGGCACCGCCTACGAGCAGTACTTC. Translating it yields CASSKGTAYEQYF.

CDR3 nucleotides: TGTGCCAGCAGCCCGGTACAGGGGGGGAACTATGGCTACACCTTC. Its translation is CASSPVQGGNYGYTF. The chain has TRBV7-9 and TRBJ1-2; 8 nucleotides align to TRBD1. The CDR3 is made up of 15 amino acids. The V gene's germline CDR1 is SEHNR and CDR2 FQNEAQ (reference sequence). The junction had 7 bases not matched to a gene; V was cut back by 5 bases and J by 2 bases.

This clone appeared a single time. The rearrangement links TRBV27 to TRBJ2-7; 9 positions agree with TRBD1. Germline V gene sequence: CDR1 MNHEY, CDR2 SMNVEV (reference sequence). Germline trimming cut 5 bases from V and 0 bases from J; bases unmatched to any gene: 8. The CDR3 totals 16 residues. Here the CDR3 DNA reads TGTGCCAGCAGTGGGGACAGGGACTCAAGCTCCTACGAGCAGTACTTC. Translation gives CASSGDRDSSSYEQYF.

The rearrangement links TRBV9 to TRBJ1-5; 7 bases fit TRBD1. Germline V gene data show CDR1 as SGDLS and CDR2 as YYNGEE. Trimming cost V 0 bases and J 5 bases; bases outside gene matches: 5. CDR3 size: 15 residues. The CDR3 loop reads CASSVAGQEYQPQHF. Written as DNA, the CDR3 is TGTGCCAGCAGCGTAGCCGGACAGGAATATCAGCCCCAGCATTTT. The whole variable domain, filled in from reference TRBV9 and TRBJ1-5, reads DSGVTQTPKHLITATGQRVTLRCSPRSGDLSVYWYQQSLDQGLQFLIQYYNGEERAKGNILERFSAQQFPDLHSELNLSSLELGDSALYFCASSVAGQEYQPQHFGDGTRLSIL.

This clone has just a few counts. The V call is TRBV7-2, the J call TRBJ2-3, with 8 nucleotides matching TRBD2. CDR1 and CDR2 from the germline V gene are SGHTA and FQGNSA. There are 16 residues in the CDR3. The V gene end was trimmed by 3 bases and the J gene end by 6 bases; junction bases not matched to a gene: 11. CDR3 DNA sequence: TGTGCCAGCAGCTTCCTAAGCGGGGGAAGCTCGGATACGCAGTATTTT. It specifies CASSFLSGGSSDTQYF.

This clone was recorded a few times. This chain uses TRBV28 with TRBJ1-2, with TRBD1 matching 9 bases. Germline CDR1 reads MDHEN; CDR2 reads SYDVKM. The CDR3 length is 15 residues. Trimming cost V 8 bases and J 4 bases; bases outside gene matches: 11. The CDR3 loop is CASVVQGALGYGYTF. CDR3 sequence (DNA): TGTGCCAGCGTCGTACAGGGGGCGTTGGGCTATGGCTACACCTTC.

This chain uses TRBV13 with TRBJ2-1, with TRBD2 matching over 13 bases. Germline trimming cut 4 bases from V and 8 bases from J; bases unmatched to any gene: 11. This CDR3 has 17 amino acids. The germline gives CDR1 PRHDT, CDR2 FYEKMQ (reference sequence). CDR3 DNA sequence: TGTGCCAGCAGCTCCGGACTAGCGGGAGCATCCGGCCATGAGCAGTTCTTC. Translated, it gives CASSSGLAGASGHEQFF.

The J gene is TRBJ2-3, the V gene TRBV5-4; D might be TRBD2 (6 bases). With 0 bases removed from V and 10 bases from J, the gap between germline ends came to 12 bases. Germline V lookup: CDR1 SGHNT, CDR2 YYREEE (reference sequence). The CDR3 contains 13 residues. The CDR3 DNA sequence: TGTGCCAGCAGCTTGGACGAGGGAGGATCGCAGTATTTT. It yields the protein CASSLDEGGSQYF.

The genes are TRBV7-9 and TRBJ2-2; 8 bases are a match to TRBD2. The junction had 7 bases not matched to a gene; V was cut back by 5 bases and J by 5 bases. The CDR3 is 15 residues long. Germline CDR1 is SEHNR and CDR2 is FQNEAQ (reference sequence). The CDR3 protein is CASSPSGGDTGELFF. CDR3 in DNA: TGTGCCAGCAGCCCGTCCGGGGGGGATACCGGGGAGCTGTTTTTT.

The V and J genes are TRBV11-3 and TRBJ1-3; D is ambiguous. Germline CDR1 SGHNT, CDR2 YENEEA. Trimming cost V 0 bases and J 4 bases, with 10 bases left between them. The CDR3 runs to 15 residues. The chain's CDR3 is CASSLDRESGNTIYF. In nucleotides, the CDR3 is TGTGCCAGCAGCTTAGATCGGGAGTCCGGAAACACCATATATTTT.

The chain couples TRBV27 to TRBJ1-2, with TRBD1 matching 10 bases. The CDR3 loop spans 15 amino acids. Germline V gene data show CDR1 as MNHEY and CDR2 as SMNVEV (reference sequence). Unmatched junction bases numbered 4, after V lost 2 bases and J lost 4 bases. CDR3 sequence: CASSLGDRGSYGYTF. CDR3 coding DNA: TGTGCCAGCAGTTTAGGGGACAGGGGTAGCTATGGCTACACCTTC.

The rearrangement links TRBV19 to TRBJ1-1, with D unclear. V was cut by 3 bases and J by 3 bases, with 14 bases left in between. The CDR3 is 15 amino acids. The germline V gene has CDR1 LNHDA and CDR2 SQIVND (reference sequence). CDR3 DNA: TGTGCCAGTAGTATCTTATACGGTGGAGACACTGAAGCTTTCTTT. This encodes CASSILYGGDTEAFF. The full variable domain, its missing parts supplied by reference TRBV19 and TRBJ1-1, is DGGITQSPKYLFRKEGQNVTLSCEQNLNHDAMYWYRQDPGQGLRLIYYSQIVNDFQKGDIAEGYSVSREKKESFPLTVTSAQKNPTAFYLCASSILYGGDTEAFFGQGTRLTVV.

On this clone itself: Germline is not matched at one junction end, which may reflect a read error. The rearrangement uses TRBV4-3 and TRBJ2-2, with TRBD2 matching over 14 bases. Germline V gene data show CDR1 as LGHNA and CDR2 as YSLEER. CDR3 length: 21 amino acids. The CDR3 loop is CASTQRPGTSGGRTNTGELFF. The CDR3 DNA sequence: TGCGCCAGCACCCAACGTCCCGGGACTAGCGGGGGAAGAACGAACACCGGGGAGCTGTTTTTT.

The rearrangement joins TRBV27 to TRBJ1-6; TRBD1 matches 8 bases. CDR1 MNHEY and CDR2 SMNVEV come from the germline V gene (reference sequence). CDR3 size: 12 residues. Losses at the gene ends were 5 bases for V and 13 bases for J; bases not matched to a gene: 4. The CDR3 coding sequence is TGTGCCAGCAGTCCCAGGGGGCAGCCCCTCCACTTT. It translates to CASSPRGQPLHF.

The V and J genes are TRBV9 and TRBJ2-3, with 8 bases identical to TRBD1. The V segment lost 3 bases and the J segment 4 bases; nucleotides outside the gene matches: 7. Germline values: CDR1 SGDLS, CDR2 YYNGEE. The CDR3 sequence is 15 residues long. CDR3 nucleotides: TGTGCCAGCAGCGCGGACAGGGATTGGGCAGATACGCAGTATTTT. This codes for CASSADRDWADTQYF.

This clone has only a few counts. The gene calls are TRBV27 and TRBJ1-6; TRBD1 agrees at 7 bases. The CDR3 runs to 14 residues. The trim removed 2 bases at V and 10 bases at J, leaving 5 bases unmatched. The germline V gene encodes CDR1 MNHEY and CDR2 SMNVEV (reference sequence). DNA for the CDR3: TGTGCCAGCAGTTTAGGGCAGGGGGGATCACCCCTCCACTTT. It codes for CASSLGQGGSPLHF.

The chain has TRBV19 and TRBJ2-1; D possibly corresponds to TRBD2 (6 bases). V lost 6 bases to trimming and J lost 2 bases, with 11 bases between them. Germline assignment: CDR1 LNHDA and CDR2 SQIVND (reference sequence). The CDR3 is made up of 14 amino acids. CDR3 region: CASRGGLAYNEQFF. Written as DNA, the CDR3 is TGTGCCAGTAGGGGAGGTTTAGCCTACAATGAGCAGTTCTTC.

The CDR3 loop reads CASSYGLRFSGELFF. In DNA, the CDR3 is TGTGCCAGCAGTTACGGCCTCAGGTTCTCCGGGGAGCTGTTTTTT. The J gene is TRBJ2-2, the V gene TRBV6-5; D ambiguous. Looked up from germline, CDR1 is MNHEY and CDR2 is SVGAGI. CDR3 length: 15 amino acids. The V and J ends lost 2 bases and 6 bases respectively, with 13 bases between them.

The gene calls are TRBV5-6 and TRBJ2-3; D is ambiguous. The germline V and J ends were trimmed by 5 bases and 0 bases, with 4 bases remaining between them. Germline CDR1 and CDR2: SGHDT and YYEEEE. There are 12 residues in the CDR3. The CDR3: CASRTSTDTQYF. CDR3 nucleotides: TGTGCCAGCAGAACTAGCACAGATACGCAGTATTTT.

This clone was observed a few times. The rearrangement uses TRBV4-3 and TRBJ1-1, with D unclear. Trimming shortened V by 4 bases and J by 0 bases, and 9 bases separated the two germline ends. From germline, CDR1 is LGHNA and CDR2 YSLEER. The CDR3 covers 14 residues. The CDR3 coding sequence is TGCGCCAGCAGCCTTCTGAGCATGAACACTGAAGCTTTCTTT. Its translation: CASSLLSMNTEAFF.

J is TRBJ2-7 and V is TRBV6-6, with TRBD2 identical over 10 bases. In germline, CDR1 is MNHNY, CDR2 SVGAGI (reference sequence). Trimming cost V 5 bases and J 5 bases; bases outside gene matches: 6. CDR3 size: 14 residues. CDR3 protein: CASSPGTSVDEQYF. The DNA for the CDR3 is TGTGCCAGCAGTCCCGGGACTAGCGTAGACGAGCAGTACTTC.